One sample yielded the 5 T cell receptor beta chains listed below, sequenced in a study of OX40 agonist ivuxolimab in advanced cancers. Measured with immunoSEQ multiplex PCR; TCRdb has only the in-frame clones, and not every one. The sample shows 65,000 to 100,000 clones, around 94% of them seen only once. Source: CD4+ or CD8+ T cells sorted from blood, taken in a trial of the OX40 agonist ivuxolimab. The receptors were sampled from an adult with an advanced solid tumor such as melanoma, head and neck, liver or kidney cancer.

The rearrangement links TRBV27 to TRBJ2-7, with 11 bases identical to TRBD2. Germline V lookup: CDR1 MNHEY, CDR2 SMNVEV (reference sequence). The CDR3 covers 14 residues. Losses at the gene ends were 3 bases for V and 3 bases for J; bases not matched to a gene: 1. CDR3 loop: CASSFTSGSYEQYF. The CDR3 DNA sequence: TGTGCCAGCAGTTTCACTAGCGGGAGCTACGAGCAGTACTTC.

The chain employs TRBV5-6 and TRBJ1-1; D ambiguous. The germline V and J ends were trimmed by 1 base and 1 base, with 8 bases remaining between them. This CDR3 is built from 14 residues. From germline, CDR1 is SGHDT and CDR2 YYEEEE. This chain's CDR3 is CASSLSAGNTEAFF. The CDR3 nucleotides read TGTGCCAGCAGCTTGTCTGCAGGGAACACTGAAGCTTTCTTT.

This clone was picked up one time. The chain has TRBV28 and TRBJ1-1; no definite D call. V gave up 4 bases and J gave up 2 bases, with 8 bases separating them. CDR1 and CDR2 from the germline V gene are MDHEN and SYDVKM. This CDR3 has 13 residues. The CDR3: CASSSRLNTEAFF. Written as DNA, the CDR3 is TGTGCCAGCAGTTCCAGGCTAAACACTGAAGCTTTCTTT.

V and J are TRBV12-2 and TRBJ2-5; the listed D gene, TRBD2, was not tested against the DNA. TRBV12-2 is assigned pseudogene status. The CDR3 consists of 16 residues. CDR3 sequence: CASRLYPAGGRETQYF. The CDR3 DNA reads as TGTGCAAGTCGCCTCTACCCGGCGGGGGGGCGCGAGACCCAGTACTTC.

Note on this clone: At the DNA level, this CDR3 is encoded by other sequences in the same sample as well. V gene TRBV2 combines with J gene TRBJ2-7; D might be TRBD2 (5 bases). This CDR3 comprises 14 residues. CDR1 is SNHLY and CDR2 is FYNNEI in the germline V gene. The V and J ends lost 3 bases and 0 bases respectively, with 9 bases between them. The CDR3 DNA follows: TGTGCCAGCAGTGAGACGGGGAGCTCCTACGAGCAGTACTTC. Translating it yields CASSETGSSYEQYF.